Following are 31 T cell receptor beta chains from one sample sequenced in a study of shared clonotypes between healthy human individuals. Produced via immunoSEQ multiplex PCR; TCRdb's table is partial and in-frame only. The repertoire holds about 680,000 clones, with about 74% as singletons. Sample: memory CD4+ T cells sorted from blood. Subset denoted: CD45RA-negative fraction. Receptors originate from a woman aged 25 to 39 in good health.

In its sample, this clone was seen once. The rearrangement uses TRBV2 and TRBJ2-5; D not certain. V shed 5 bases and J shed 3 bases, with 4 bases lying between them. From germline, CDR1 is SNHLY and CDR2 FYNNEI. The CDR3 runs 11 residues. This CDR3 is CASSLKETQYF. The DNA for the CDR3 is TGTGCCAGCAGTCTCAAAGAGACCCAGTACTTC.

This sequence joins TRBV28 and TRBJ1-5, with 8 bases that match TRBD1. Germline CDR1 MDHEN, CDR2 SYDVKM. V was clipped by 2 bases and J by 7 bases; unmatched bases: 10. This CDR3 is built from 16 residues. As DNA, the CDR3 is TGTGCCAGCAGTTTAAAGGTATGGGCAGGGGGCCAGCCCCAGCATTTT. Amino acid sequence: CASSLKVWAGGQPQHF.

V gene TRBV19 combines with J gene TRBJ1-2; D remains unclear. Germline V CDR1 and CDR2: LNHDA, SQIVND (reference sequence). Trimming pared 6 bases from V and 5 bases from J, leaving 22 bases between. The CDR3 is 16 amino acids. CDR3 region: CASRILKGGRSYGYTF. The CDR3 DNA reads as TGTGCCAGTAGAATTTTGAAAGGTGGCCGATCTTATGGCTACACCTTC.

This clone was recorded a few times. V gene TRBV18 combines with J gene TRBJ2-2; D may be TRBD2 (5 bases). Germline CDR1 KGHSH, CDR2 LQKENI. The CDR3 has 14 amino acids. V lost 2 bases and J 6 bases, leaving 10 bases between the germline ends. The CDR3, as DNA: TGTGCCAGCTCACCATCTCCCGGGGCCGGGGAGCTGTTTTTT. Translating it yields CASSPSPGAGELFF.

CDR3 amino acids: CASSVGPSGAADTQYF. The CDR3 nucleotides are TGTGCCAGCAGCGTAGGGCCTAGCGGGGCTGCGGATACGCAGTATTTT. The gene calls are TRBV9 and TRBJ2-3, with 9 nucleotides matching TRBD2. Trimming took 0 bases from V and 6 from J; bases not matched to a gene: 8. This CDR3 region has 16 residues. CDR1 and CDR2 (germline): SGDLS, YYNGEE.

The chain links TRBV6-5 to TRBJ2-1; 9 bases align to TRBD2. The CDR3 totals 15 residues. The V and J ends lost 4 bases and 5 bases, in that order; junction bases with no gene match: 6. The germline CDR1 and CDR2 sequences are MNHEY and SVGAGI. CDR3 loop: CASSWREGLDNEQFF. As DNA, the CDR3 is TGTGCCAGCAGTTGGCGGGAGGGCCTCGACAATGAGCAGTTCTTC.

The CDR3 DNA sequence: TGTGCCAGCCAGGACAGGGCGGGCGCCGGGGAGCTGTTTTTT. Amino acid sequence: CASQDRAGAGELFF. The chain joins TRBV19 to TRBJ2-2; 8 positions agree with TRBD1. Germline values: CDR1 LNHDA, CDR2 SQIVND (reference sequence). V shed 9 bases, J shed 6 bases, and the junction held 9 bases outside the gene matches. This CDR3 has 14 residues.

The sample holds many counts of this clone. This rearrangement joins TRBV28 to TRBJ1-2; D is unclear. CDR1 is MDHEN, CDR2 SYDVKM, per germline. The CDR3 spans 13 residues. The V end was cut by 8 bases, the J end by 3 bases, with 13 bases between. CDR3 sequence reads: CASLTLADYGYTF. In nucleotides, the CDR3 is TGTGCCAGCTTAACCCTGGCGGACTATGGCTACACCTTC.

The CDR3 region has the DNA TGTGCCAGCAGTTACCAGGTGACAGAAAACACCGGGGAGCTGTTTTTT. Protein product: CASSYQVTENTGELFF. The chain has TRBV6-5 and TRBJ2-2; weak D call: TRBD1 (5 bases). Trimming left V 2 bases short and J 2 bases short, with 12 bases between. From germline, CDR1 is MNHEY and CDR2 SVGAGI. CDR3 length equals 16 residues.

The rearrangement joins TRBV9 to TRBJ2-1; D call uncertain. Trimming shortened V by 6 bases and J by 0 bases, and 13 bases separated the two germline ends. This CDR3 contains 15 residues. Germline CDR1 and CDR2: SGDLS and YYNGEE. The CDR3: CASTMGWFSYNEQFF. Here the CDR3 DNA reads TGTGCCAGCACCATGGGTTGGTTCTCCTACAATGAGCAGTTCTTC.

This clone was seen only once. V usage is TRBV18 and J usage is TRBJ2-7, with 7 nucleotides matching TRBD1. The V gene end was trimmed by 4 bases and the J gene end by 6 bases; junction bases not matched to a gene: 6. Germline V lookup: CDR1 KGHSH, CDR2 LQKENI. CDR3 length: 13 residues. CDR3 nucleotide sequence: TGTGCCAGCTCACAGGGACAGTTAGGCGAGCAGTACTTC. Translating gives CASSQGQLGEQYF.

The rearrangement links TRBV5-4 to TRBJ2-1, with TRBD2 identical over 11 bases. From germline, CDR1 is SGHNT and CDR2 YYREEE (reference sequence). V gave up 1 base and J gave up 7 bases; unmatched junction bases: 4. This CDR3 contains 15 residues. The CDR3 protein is CASSLRTSGSNEQFF. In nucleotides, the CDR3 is TGTGCCAGCAGCTTGAGGACTAGCGGGTCGAATGAGCAGTTCTTC.

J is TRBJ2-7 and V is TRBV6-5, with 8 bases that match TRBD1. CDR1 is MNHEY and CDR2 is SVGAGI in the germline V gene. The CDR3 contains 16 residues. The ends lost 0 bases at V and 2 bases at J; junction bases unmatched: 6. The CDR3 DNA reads TGTGCCAGCAGTTACTCATTCGGACAGGGTGCCTACGAGCAGTACTTC. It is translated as CASSYSFGQGAYEQYF.

In DNA, the CDR3 is TGTGCCAGCAGTTTTCTCAATCAGCCCCAGCATTTT. Its translation is CASSFLNQPQHF. The chain employs TRBV27 and TRBJ1-5; D not resolved. This CDR3 region has 12 residues. Trimming took off 3 bases at V and 3 bases at J, with 3 bases between the two ends. Germline V gene data show CDR1 as MNHEY and CDR2 as SMNVEV (reference sequence).

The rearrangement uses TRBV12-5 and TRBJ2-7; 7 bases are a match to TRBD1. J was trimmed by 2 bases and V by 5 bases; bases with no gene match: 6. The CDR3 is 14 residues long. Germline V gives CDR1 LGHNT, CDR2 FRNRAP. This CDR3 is CASGHKTGPYEQYF. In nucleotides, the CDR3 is TGTGCTAGTGGTCACAAGACAGGGCCCTACGAGCAGTACTTC.

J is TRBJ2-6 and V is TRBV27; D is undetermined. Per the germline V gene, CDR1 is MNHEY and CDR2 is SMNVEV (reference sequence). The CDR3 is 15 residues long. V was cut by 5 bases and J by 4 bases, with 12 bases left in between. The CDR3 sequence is CASSAQGTGANVLTF. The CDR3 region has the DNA TGTGCCAGCAGTGCCCAAGGAACCGGGGCCAACGTCCTGACTTTC.

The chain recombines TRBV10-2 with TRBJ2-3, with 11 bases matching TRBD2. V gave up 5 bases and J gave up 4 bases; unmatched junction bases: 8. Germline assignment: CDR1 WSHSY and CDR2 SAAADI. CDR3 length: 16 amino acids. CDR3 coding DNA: TGCGCCAGCAGTCAACCTAGCGGGAGGACCCCAGATACGCAGTATTTT. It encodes CASSQPSGRTPDTQYF.

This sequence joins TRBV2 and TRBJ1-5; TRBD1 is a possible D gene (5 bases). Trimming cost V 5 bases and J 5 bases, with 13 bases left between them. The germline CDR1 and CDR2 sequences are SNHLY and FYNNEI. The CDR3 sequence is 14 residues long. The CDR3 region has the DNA TGTGCCAGCAGTCCCGGGACTCGAGATCAGCCCCAGCATTTT. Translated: CASSPGTRDQPQHF. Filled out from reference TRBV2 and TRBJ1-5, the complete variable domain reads EPEVTQTPSHQVTQMGQEVILRCVPISNHLYFYWYRQILGQKVEFLVSFYNNEISEKSEIFDDQFSVERPDGSNFTLKIRSTKLEDSAMYFCASSPGTRDQPQHFGDGTRLSIL.

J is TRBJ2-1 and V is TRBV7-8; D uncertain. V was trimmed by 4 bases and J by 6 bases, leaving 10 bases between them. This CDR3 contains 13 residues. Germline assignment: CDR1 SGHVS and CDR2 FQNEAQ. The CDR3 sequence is CASSSVLSNEQFF. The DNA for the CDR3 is TGTGCCAGCAGCTCCGTTTTGTCCAATGAGCAGTTCTTC.

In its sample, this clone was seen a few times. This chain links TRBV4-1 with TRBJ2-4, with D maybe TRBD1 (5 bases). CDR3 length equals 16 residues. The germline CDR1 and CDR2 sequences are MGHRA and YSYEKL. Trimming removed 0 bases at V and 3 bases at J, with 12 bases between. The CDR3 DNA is TGCGCCAGCAGCCAAGACAGGGTCTGGGACAAAAACATTCAGTACTTC. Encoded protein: CASSQDRVWDKNIQYF.

The CDR3, as DNA: TGCACCAGCAGCCAAGATGTAACTAGCGCGAACTACAATGAGCAGTTCTTC. Amino acids: CTSSQDVTSANYNEQFF. This rearrangement joins TRBV1 to TRBJ2-1; TRBD2 is the table's D call and was not checked against the DNA. TRBV1 is tagged as a pseudogene. CDR3 length: 17 residues.

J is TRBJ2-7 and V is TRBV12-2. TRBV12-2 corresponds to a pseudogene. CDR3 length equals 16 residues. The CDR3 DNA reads TGTGCAAGTCGCTTAGAGCTTCGTTTCCGTGGGGACGAGCAGTACTTC. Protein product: CASRLELRFRGDEQYF.

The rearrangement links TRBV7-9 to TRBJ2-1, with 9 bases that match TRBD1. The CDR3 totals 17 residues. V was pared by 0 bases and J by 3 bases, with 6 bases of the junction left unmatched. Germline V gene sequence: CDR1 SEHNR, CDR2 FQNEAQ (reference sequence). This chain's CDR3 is CASSLAKGQGNYNEQFF. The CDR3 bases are TGTGCCAGCAGCTTAGCGAAGGGACAGGGAAACTACAATGAGCAGTTCTTC.

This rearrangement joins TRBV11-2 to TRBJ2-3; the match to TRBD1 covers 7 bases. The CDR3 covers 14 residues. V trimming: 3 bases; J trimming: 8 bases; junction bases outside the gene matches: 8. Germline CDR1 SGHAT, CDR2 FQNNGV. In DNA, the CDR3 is TGTGCCAGCAGCTTCACAGGGGAATACGCTACGCAGTATTTT. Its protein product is CASSFTGEYATQYF.

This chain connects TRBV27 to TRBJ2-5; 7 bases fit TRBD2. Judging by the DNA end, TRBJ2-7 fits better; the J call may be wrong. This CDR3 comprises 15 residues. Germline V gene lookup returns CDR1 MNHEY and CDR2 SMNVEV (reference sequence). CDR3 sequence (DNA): TGTGCCAGCAGGGCAAGGGCTAGCGGAGATTACGAGCAGTACTTC. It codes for CASRARASGDYEQYF.

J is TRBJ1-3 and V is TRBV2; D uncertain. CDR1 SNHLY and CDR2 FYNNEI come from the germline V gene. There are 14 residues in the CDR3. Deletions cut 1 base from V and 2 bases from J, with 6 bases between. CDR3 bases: TGTGCCAGCAGTGAAGTGGGTACTGGAAACACCATATATTTT. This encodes CASSEVGTGNTIYF.

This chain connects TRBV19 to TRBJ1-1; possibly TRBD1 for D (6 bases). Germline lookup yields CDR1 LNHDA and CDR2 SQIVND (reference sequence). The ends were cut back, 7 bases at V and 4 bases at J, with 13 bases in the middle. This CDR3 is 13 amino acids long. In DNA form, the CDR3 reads TGTGCCAGTACGGGAAGGGGGGGCACTGAAGCTTTCTTT. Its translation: CASTGRGGTEAFF. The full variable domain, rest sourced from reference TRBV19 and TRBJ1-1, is DGGITQSPKYLFRKEGQNVTLSCEQNLNHDAMYWYRQDPGQGLRLIYYSQIVNDFQKGDIAEGYSVSREKKESFPLTVTSAQKNPTAFYLCASTGRGGTEAFFGQGTRLTVV.

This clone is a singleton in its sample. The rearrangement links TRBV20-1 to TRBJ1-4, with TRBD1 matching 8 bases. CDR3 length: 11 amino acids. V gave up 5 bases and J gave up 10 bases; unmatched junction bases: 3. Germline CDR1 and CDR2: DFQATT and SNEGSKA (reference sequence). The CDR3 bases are TGCAGTGCTTGGACAGGGACAAAACTGTTTTTT. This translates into CSAWTGTKLFF.

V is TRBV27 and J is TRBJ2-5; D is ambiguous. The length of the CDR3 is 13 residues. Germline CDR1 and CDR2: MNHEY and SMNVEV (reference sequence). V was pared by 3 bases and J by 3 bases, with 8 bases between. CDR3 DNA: TGTGCCAGCAGTTTTCGGCGGAAAGAGACCCAGTACTTC. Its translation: CASSFRRKETQYF.

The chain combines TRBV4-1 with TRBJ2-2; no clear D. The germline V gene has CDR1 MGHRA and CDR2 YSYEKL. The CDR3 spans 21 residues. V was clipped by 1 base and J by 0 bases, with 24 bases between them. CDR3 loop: CASSQGIPSSPTRTNTGELFF. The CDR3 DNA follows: TGCGCCAGCAGCCAAGGGATCCCCTCCTCCCCAACAAGAACGAACACCGGGGAGCTGTTTTTT.

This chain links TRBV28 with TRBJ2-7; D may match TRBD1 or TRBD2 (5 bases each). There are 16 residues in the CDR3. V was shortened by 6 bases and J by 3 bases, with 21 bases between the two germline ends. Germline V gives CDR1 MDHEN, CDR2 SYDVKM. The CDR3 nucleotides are TGTGCCAGCAGCACGACCGGGGCGGGCCTGATCTACGAGCAGTACTTC. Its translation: CASSTTGAGLIYEQYF. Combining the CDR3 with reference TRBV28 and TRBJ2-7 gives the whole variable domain DVKVTQSSRYLVKRTGEKVFLECVQDMDHENMFWYRQDPGLGLRLIYFSYDVKMKEKGDIPEGYSVSREKKERFSLILESASTNQTSMYLCASSTTGAGLIYEQYFGPGTRLTVT.